This T cell receptor (beta chain) was sequenced in a study of blood T cell repertoires in COVID-19. Overall study context: Acute and convalescent COVID-19 samples came from the United States, Italy and Spain. The cDNA or gDNA used as material had been derived from T cells, B-cell-depleted T cells, or PBMCs.

CDR1 and CDR2 (germline): LNHDA, SQIVND (reference sequence). CDR3 size: 15 residues. With 4 bases removed from V and 5 bases from J, the gap between germline ends came to 18 bases. Method: immunoSEQ multiplex PCR; TCRdb's copy keeps in-frame clones and lacks some. The repertoire consists of over 200,000 clones, with over 75% occurring once and the leading ten covering approximately 5.3%. This chain uses TRBV19 with TRBJ2-7; a weak D match, TRBD2 (6 bases). Source material: peripheral blood. The clonotype was recovered from a human donor in a cohort sampled during active COVID-19. CDR3 sequence: CASSRGGYLYDEQYF. The CDR3, as DNA: TGTGCCAGTAGTAGGGGAGGATACCTCTACGACGAGCAGTACTTC. Complete variable domain (other parts from reference TRBV19 and TRBJ2-7): DGGITQSPKYLFRKEGQNVTLSCEQNLNHDAMYWYRQDPGQGLRLIYYSQIVNDFQKGDIAEGYSVSREKKESFPLTVTSAQKNPTAFYLCASSRGGYLYDEQYFGPGTRLTVT.